Below, 3 T cell receptor beta chains from the same sample are listed, as sequenced in a study of blood T cells in healthy people across ages. A sample-barcoded 5' primer and a J-beta primer mix were used in a second PCR of roughly 6 to 11 cycles. TCRdb re-analysed the 5' RACE reads in MiXCR, keeping a single row per CDR3 protein. The sample contains about 1,000,000 distinct CDR3 sequences, more than 35% of which appear only once. Sequenced input: blood. Receptor source: an older woman in good health.

This clonotype was observed a handful of times. V gene TRBV5-1 combines with J gene TRBJ2-7, with a tentative D call TRBD1 (6 bases). The J call is doubtful: the DNA matches TRBJ2-4 better. CDR3 size: 15 residues. Germline CDR1 SGHRS, CDR2 YFSETQ. Here the CDR3 reads CASSLGSQGGNIQYF. Here the CDR3 DNA reads TGCGCCAGCAGCTTGGGTTCCCAAGGGGGAAACATTCAGTACTTC.

The V gene is TRBV20-1, the J gene TRBJ2-7; 7 nucleotides align to TRBD2. After removal of 0 bases from V and 3 bases from J, the junction contained 8 bases not matched to a gene. The CDR3 spans 15 residues. Germline loops: CDR1 DFQATT, CDR2 SNEGSKA (reference sequence). CDR3 in DNA: TGCAGTGCTAGAGATCCGCGGGAGATCGGCTACGAGCAGTACTTC. This gives the protein CSARDPREIGYEQYF.

About this clonotype itself: Germline is not matched at one junction end, which may reflect a read error. The chain links TRBV28 to TRBJ2-1, with 8 bases matching TRBD2. CDR1 and CDR2 (germline): MDHEN, SYDVKM. CDR3 size: 14 residues. The CDR3 DNA reads TGTGCCAGCAGTCGGCGGACTAGCAACAAGGAGCAGTTCTTC. Protein product: CASSRRTSNKEQFF.